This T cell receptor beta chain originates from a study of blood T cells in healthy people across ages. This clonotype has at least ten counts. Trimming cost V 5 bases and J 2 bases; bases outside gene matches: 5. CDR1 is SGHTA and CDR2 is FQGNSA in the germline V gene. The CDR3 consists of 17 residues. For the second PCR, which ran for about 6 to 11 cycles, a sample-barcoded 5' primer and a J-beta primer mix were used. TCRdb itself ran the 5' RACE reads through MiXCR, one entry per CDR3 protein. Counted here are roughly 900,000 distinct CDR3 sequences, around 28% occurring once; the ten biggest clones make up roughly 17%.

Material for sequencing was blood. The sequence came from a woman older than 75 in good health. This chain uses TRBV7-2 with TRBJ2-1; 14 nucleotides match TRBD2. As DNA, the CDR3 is TGTGCCAGCAGCCCTAAGACTAGCGGGGGGGCCTACAATGAGCAGTTCTTC. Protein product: CASSPKTSGGAYNEQFF.